This TCR beta chain was captured in a study of T cell changes during pregnancy in multiple sclerosis (dated by TCRdb to between 2017 and 2020). Study-level background: Changes in the T cell repertoire over the course of pregnancy were examined in this study in women with multiple sclerosis.

The method was the immunoSEQ multiplex PCR assay. This is the immuneACCESS table as TCRdb keeps it, with only in-frame sequences that have V and J called. A part of the clones is gone; compared with another copy, unresolved V genes explain less than half, and the rest is unexplained. The sample yields roughly 35,000 clones; 80% to 95% were counted once. In total, the top ten clones hold 0.95% to 1.5% of the sample. As for this clone: It has no known antigen specificity. No quality values exist for individual bases; no much larger clone is one base distant.

V and J are truncated by 6 bases and 6 bases respectively, leaving an intervening sequence of 12 bases. CDR1 MNHEY and CDR2 SMNVEV were looked up in the germline V gene (reference sequence). The CDR3 runs 13 residues from the cysteine to the phenylalanine. Only the CDR3 part of the read is kept: 39 bases, read in frame from the first base. This receptor was taken from a female donor with multiple sclerosis, enrolled in a pregnancy study. Material for sequencing was PBMCs (not recorded whether the cells were cultured). This chain joins TRBV27 to TRBJ2-1, with the D gene not clear enough to name. The CDR3 corresponds to CASSPFITNEQFF. The bases read TGTGCCAGCAGCCCCTTTATCACCAATGAGCAGTTCTTC.